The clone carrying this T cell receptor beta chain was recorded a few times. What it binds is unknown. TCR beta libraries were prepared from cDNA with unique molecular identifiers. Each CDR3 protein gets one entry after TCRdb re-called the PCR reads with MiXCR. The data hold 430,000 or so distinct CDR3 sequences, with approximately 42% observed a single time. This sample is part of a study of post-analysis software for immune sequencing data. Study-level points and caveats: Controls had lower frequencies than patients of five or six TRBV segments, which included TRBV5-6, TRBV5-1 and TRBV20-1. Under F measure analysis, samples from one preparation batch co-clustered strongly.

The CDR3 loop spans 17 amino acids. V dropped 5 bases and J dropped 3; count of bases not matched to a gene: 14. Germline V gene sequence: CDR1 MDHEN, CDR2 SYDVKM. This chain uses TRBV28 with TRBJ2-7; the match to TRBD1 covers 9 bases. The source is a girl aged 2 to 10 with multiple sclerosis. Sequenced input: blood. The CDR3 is CASSLPGQGPSGYEQYF. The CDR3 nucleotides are TGTGCCAGCAGTCTTCCGGGACAGGGACCCTCAGGCTACGAGCAGTACTTC. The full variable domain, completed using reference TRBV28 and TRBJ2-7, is DVKVTQSSRYLVKRTGEKVFLECVQDMDHENMFWYRQDPGLGLRLIYFSYDVKMKEKGDIPEGYSVSREKKERFSLILESASTNQTSMYLCASSLPGQGPSGYEQYFGPGTRLTVT.